This is a list of T cell receptor beta chains from one sample in a study of T cell responses to AZD1222 COVID-19 vaccine. Sequencing was performed with immunoSEQ multiplex PCR; in TCRdb, only in-frame clones are kept and a portion is missing. Altogether 100,000 to 150,000 clones are present, around 88% being singletons, with the ten largest covering about 5%. The specimen was peripheral blood, collected on day 0 of AZD1222 vaccination. These receptor sequences come from an adult in good health. Both conserved end residues are part of each CDR3. D genes are given only for firm matches. Where a row states a size, it is once, few, many or the class of an expanded clone; other rows omit it.

clone size	V gene	D gene	J gene	CDR3 DNA	CDR3 protein
once	TRBV27	TRBD1	TRBJ1-5	TGTGCCAGCAGTCTCCCTCGACAGGGGGAAGCCCCGAATCAGCCCCAGCATTTT	CASSLPRQGEAPNQPQHF
-	TRBV2	-	TRBJ2-7	TGTGCCAGCAGCCCCACAGGGTTCGGAGAGCAGTACTTC	CASSPTGFGEQYF
-	TRBV2	-	TRBJ1-5	TGTGCCAGCAGTGACCAGGGCGATCAGCCCCAGCATTTT	CASSDQGDQPQHF
-	TRBV25-1	TRBD1	TRBJ1-3	TGTGCCAGCACGCAGGGGGAAACCACTGGAAACACCATATATTTT	CASTQGETTGNTIYF
-	TRBV3-1/TRBV3-2	TRBD1	TRBJ1-1	TGTGCCAGCAGCCTGGACAGGGCACACCCTGAAGCTTTCTTT	CASSLDRAHPEAFF
-	TRBV6-2/TRBV6-3	-	TRBJ1-1	TGTGCCAGCAGTTCATCCAGAGGAGCCACTGAAGCTTTCTTT	CASSSSRGATEAFF
-	TRBV19	-	TRBJ2-3	TGTGCCAGTAGTGGGACCGGCACAGATACGCAGTATTTT	CASSGTGTDTQYF
-	TRBV12-5	-	TRBJ1-5	TGTGCTAGTGGTTTGGCGAGTACAACAGGGTTCCGGCCCCAGCATTTT	CASGLASTTGFRPQHF
-	TRBV11-2	TRBD1	TRBJ1-6	TGTGCCAGCAGCTGGGGACAGGTCAATTCACCCCTCCACTTT	CASSWGQVNSPLHF
-	TRBV20-1	-	TRBJ1-1	TGCAGTGCTAGTTCCGGGAGTTGGAACACTGAAGCTTTCTTT	CSASSGSWNTEAFF
-	TRBV18	TRBD1	TRBJ1-1	TGTGCCAGCTCACGCGGGACAGAGAACACTGAAGCTTTCTTT	CASSRGTENTEAFF
-	TRBV6-5	-	TRBJ1-2	TGTGCCAGCAGTTACTCTGCCACAGGAGCTAACTATGGCTACACCTTC	CASSYSATGANYGYTF
-	TRBV19	TRBD1	TRBJ2-7	TGTGCCAGTAGTAGCTGGGACAGACCCTACGAGCAGTACTTC	CASSSWDRPYEQYF
-	TRBV5-6	TRBD1	TRBJ1-5	TGTGCCAGCACGAAAGACAGGGGCAATCAGCCCCAGCATTTT	CASTKDRGNQPQHF
-	TRBV19	-	TRBJ1-2	TGTGCCAGTAGCGACACTTATGGCTACACCTTC	CASSDTYGYTF
-	TRBV4-3	TRBD1	TRBJ1-5	TGCGCCAGCAGTATGACAGGGGCCGATCAGCCCCAGCATTTT	CASSMTGADQPQHF
few	TRBV6-5	-	TRBJ1-3	TGTGCCAGCAGTTACGTCCGAGCTAGCACTGGAAACACCATATATTTT	CASSYVRASTGNTIYF
-	TRBV9	TRBD1	TRBJ1-1	TGTGCCAGCAGCGTAGGGGACAGATGGAACACTGAAGCTTTCTTT	CASSVGDRWNTEAFF
-	TRBV12-3/TRBV12-4	-	TRBJ1-1	TGTGCCAGCCGCCTCGGCGAAGGCACTGAAGCTTTCTTT	CASRLGEGTEAFF
-	TRBV6-2/TRBV6-3	-	TRBJ1-1	TGTGCCAGCAGTTACTCTAGGGGGAACACTGAAGCTTTCTTT	CASSYSRGNTEAFF
-	TRBV18	TRBD2	TRBJ2-2	TGTGCCAGCTCACCGGGACTAGCGGGGGACACCGGGGAGCTGTTTTTT	CASSPGLAGDTGELFF
-	TRBV18	TRBD1	TRBJ1-1	TGTGCCAGCTTCCCGGGGACAGGGTACGACACTGAAGCTTTCTTT	CASFPGTGYDTEAFF
-	TRBV5-1	TRBD1	TRBJ1-2	TGCGCCAGCAGCTTGTCCGGGACAGGGGGTTCGGGCTACACCTTC	CASSLSGTGGSGYTF
-	TRBV28	TRBD1	TRBJ2-7	TGTGCCAGCAGCCGAGGGGACAGGGTTTCCTACGAGCAGTACTTC	CASSRGDRVSYEQYF
few	TRBV5-5	-	TRBJ1-6	TGTGCCAGCAGCTTGGAGCTGAATTCACCCCTCCACTTT	CASSLELNSPLHF
-	TRBV2	TRBD1	TRBJ1-4	TGTGCCAGCAGTGGACAGGGGATGCCTAATGAAAAACTGTTTTTT	CASSGQGMPNEKLFF
-	TRBV12-3/TRBV12-4	-	TRBJ1-2	TGTGCCAGCAGTTACCGGGGCGGCTACACCTTC	CASSYRGGYTF
-	TRBV10-3	TRBD1	TRBJ1-4	TGTGCCATCAGCTCGGGACAGGACCTGTTTTTT	CAISSGQDLFF
few	TRBV4-1	TRBD2	TRBJ2-5	TGCGCCAGCAGCCAGCCCGGACTAGCGGGGGAGAAAGAGACCCAGTACTTC	CASSQPGLAGEKETQYF
-	TRBV7-8	TRBD1	TRBJ1-6	TGTGCCAGCAGCAAATACCCGGGACAGGGAGGATCACCCCTCCACTTT	CASSKYPGQGGSPLHF
-	TRBV5-5	TRBD1	TRBJ1-2	TGTGCCAGCAGCTTGGCCGACAGGGGGAATGTTTTTGGCTACACCTTC	CASSLADRGNVFGYTF
-	TRBV11-2	TRBD1	TRBJ2-1	TGTGCCAGCAGCCTAGGACAGGACAATGAGCAGTTCTTC	CASSLGQDNEQFF
-	TRBV12-5	TRBD2	TRBJ2-3	TGTGCTAGTGGTTTGGCCCTGGGAGGGCCAGATACGCAGTATTTT	CASGLALGGPDTQYF
-	TRBV19	TRBD1	TRBJ1-5	TGTGCCAGTAGTGCGGGACAGGCCCATCAGCCCCAGCATTTT	CASSAGQAHQPQHF
-	TRBV10-3	-	TRBJ1-2	TGTGCCATTTCCGGGGGACGTGGCTACACCTTC	CAISGGRGYTF
-	TRBV27	-	TRBJ2-7	TGTGCCAGCTCACCTATGCGGACGACCTACGAGCAGTACTTC	CASSPMRTTYEQYF